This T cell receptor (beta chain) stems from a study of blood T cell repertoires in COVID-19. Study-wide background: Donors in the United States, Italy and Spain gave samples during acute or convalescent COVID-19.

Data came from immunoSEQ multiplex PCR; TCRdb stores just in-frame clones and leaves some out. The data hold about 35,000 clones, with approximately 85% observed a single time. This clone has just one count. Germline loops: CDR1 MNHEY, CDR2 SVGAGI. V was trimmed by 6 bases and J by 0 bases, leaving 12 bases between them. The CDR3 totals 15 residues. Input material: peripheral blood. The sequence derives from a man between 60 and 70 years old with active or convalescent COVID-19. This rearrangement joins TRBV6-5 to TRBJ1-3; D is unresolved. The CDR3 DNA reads TGTGCCAGCAGCCAATCGGTTCACTCTGGAAACACCATATATTTT. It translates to CASSQSVHSGNTIYF.